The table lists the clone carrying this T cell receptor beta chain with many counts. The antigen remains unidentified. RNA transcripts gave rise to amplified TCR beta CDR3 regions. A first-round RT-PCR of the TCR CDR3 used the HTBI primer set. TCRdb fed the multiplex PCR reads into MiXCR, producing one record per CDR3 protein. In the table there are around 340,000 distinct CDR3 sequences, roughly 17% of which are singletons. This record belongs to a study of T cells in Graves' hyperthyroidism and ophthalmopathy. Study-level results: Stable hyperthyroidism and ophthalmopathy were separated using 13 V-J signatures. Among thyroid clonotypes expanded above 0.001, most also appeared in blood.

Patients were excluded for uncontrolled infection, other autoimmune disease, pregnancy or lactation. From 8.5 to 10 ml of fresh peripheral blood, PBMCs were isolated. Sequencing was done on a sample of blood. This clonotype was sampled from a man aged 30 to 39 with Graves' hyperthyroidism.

DNA for the CDR3: TGCAGTGCAGCTTTAGCGGGGGTTCCGAACACTGAAGCTTTCTTT. It is translated as CSAALAGVPNTEAFF. The V gene is TRBV20-1, the J gene TRBJ1-1, with D possibly matching TRBD1 (5 bases). V dropped 6 bases and J dropped 1 base, with 18 bases sitting between them. Germline V lookup: CDR1 DFQATT, CDR2 SNEGSKA (reference sequence). The CDR3 is made up of 15 amino acids.